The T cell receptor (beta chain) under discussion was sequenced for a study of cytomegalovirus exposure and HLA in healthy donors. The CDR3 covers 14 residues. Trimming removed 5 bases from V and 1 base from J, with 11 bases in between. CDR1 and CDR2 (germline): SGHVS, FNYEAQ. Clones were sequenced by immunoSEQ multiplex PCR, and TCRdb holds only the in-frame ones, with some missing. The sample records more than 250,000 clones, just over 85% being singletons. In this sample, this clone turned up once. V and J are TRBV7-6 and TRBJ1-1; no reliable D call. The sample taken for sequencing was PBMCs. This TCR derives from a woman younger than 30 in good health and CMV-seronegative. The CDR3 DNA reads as TGTGCCAGCAGCAGGGTTCGGGAGAACACTGAAGCTTTCTTT. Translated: CASSRVRENTEAFF. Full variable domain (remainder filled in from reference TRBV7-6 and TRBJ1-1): GAGVSQSPRYKVTKRGQDVALRCDPISGHVSLYWYRQALGQGPEFLTYFNYEAQQDKSGLPNDRFSAERPEGSISTLTIQRTEQRDSAMYRCASSRVRENTEAFFGQGTRLTVV.